These 10 T cell receptor beta chains share one sample of origin, sequenced in a study of blood T cell repertoires in COVID-19. Assay used: immunoSEQ multiplex PCR; TCRdb lists only in-frame clones, some missing. The sample comprises fewer than 250,000 clones, about 87% of which are singletons, and around 1.6% rests with the top ten. Sequenced input: peripheral blood. Source of these receptors: a man between 65 and 85 years old with acute or convalescent COVID-19.

This chain joins TRBV7-9 and TRBJ2-3, with 11 bases fitting TRBD2. The CDR3 is 14 residues long. V was clipped by 10 bases and J by 3 bases; unmatched bases: 6. Per the germline V gene, CDR1 is SEHNR and CDR2 is FQNEAQ (reference sequence). CDR3 nucleotides: TGTGCCACTTACGCTAGCGGGAGGACAGATACGCAGTATTTT. Amino acid sequence: CATYASGRTDTQYF.

The CDR3 DNA reads as TGTGCCAGCATAGGGACAGGGGTGAACGAGCAGTTCTTC. It codes for CASIGTGVNEQFF. The chain is built from TRBV28 and TRBJ2-1, with 10 bases aligning to TRBD1. The CDR3 totals 13 residues. With 7 bases clipped from V and 10 bases from J, the junction kept 7 bases outside the gene matches. Per germline, CDR1 MDHEN and CDR2 SYDVKM.

V is TRBV6-5 and J is TRBJ2-7, with 7 bases aligning to TRBD1. This CDR3 has 14 amino acids. Per germline, CDR1 MNHEY and CDR2 SVGAGI. Trimming cost V 6 bases and J 2 bases; bases outside gene matches: 7. CDR3 in amino acids: CASSNRDRPYEQYF. CDR3 DNA sequence: TGTGCCAGCAGCAACCGGGACAGACCCTACGAGCAGTACTTC.

This clone turned up a few times. The chain uses TRBV19 and TRBJ1-2; D unclear. The CDR3 is 13 residues long. The V gene's germline CDR1 is LNHDA and CDR2 SQIVND (reference sequence). Trimming took 6 bases from V and 4 from J, leaving 12 bases between them. The CDR3 region is CASSPRVGYGYTF. The CDR3 DNA is TGTGCCAGTAGCCCCCGGGTGGGCTATGGCTACACCTTC.

CDR3 nucleotide sequence: TGTGCCAGCAGCTTGGGAGCGGGAGGAAGCAAAAACATTCAGTACTTC. Its protein product is CASSLGAGGSKNIQYF. The chain couples TRBV5-4 to TRBJ2-4, with 9 bases aligning to TRBD2. V shed 0 bases and J 3 bases; nucleotides not matched to a gene: 4. Germline values: CDR1 SGHNT, CDR2 YYREEE (reference sequence). This CDR3 comprises 16 residues.

The chain is built from TRBV5-4 and TRBJ2-1, with D possibly matching TRBD1 (7 bases). Germline V gene data show CDR1 as SGHNT and CDR2 as YYREEE (reference sequence). This CDR3 comprises 16 residues. With 2 bases removed from V and 5 bases from J, the gap between germline ends came to 17 bases. The CDR3 DNA reads TGTGCCAGCAGCTTCTTGGACAGGAGGGCTCACAATGAGCAGTTCTTC. This gives the protein CASSFLDRRAHNEQFF.

This chain connects TRBV30 to TRBJ1-4; D perhaps matches TRBD1 (5 bases). The germline V gene encodes CDR1 GTSNPN and CDR2 SVGIG (reference sequence). CDR3 length equals 14 residues. Trimming shortened V by 1 base and J by 7 bases, and 13 bases separated the two germline ends. The CDR3 is CAWSGGRGGEKLFF. The CDR3 DNA follows: TGTGCCTGGAGTGGGGGCCGGGGGGGTGAAAAACTGTTTTTT.

The chain joins TRBV5-5 to TRBJ1-3; D is undetermined. CDR3 size: 14 residues. CDR1 is SGHKS and CDR2 is YYEKEE in the germline V gene (reference sequence). V lost 1 base, J lost 0 bases, and 5 bases lay in between. In nucleotides, the CDR3 is TGTGCCAGCAGCTTGAGCGGCTCTGGAAACACCATATATTTT. Its translation is CASSLSGSGNTIYF. Looking up the rest from reference TRBV5-5 and TRBJ1-3 gives the full variable domain: DAGVTQSPTHLIKTRGQQVTLRCSPISGHKSVSWYQQVLGQGPQFIFQYYEKEERGRGNFPDRFSARQFPNYSSELNVNALLLGDSALYLCASSLSGSGNTIYFGEGSWLTVV.

This rearrangement joins TRBV5-8 to TRBJ1-2; D unresolved. The CDR3 is made up of 11 amino acids. Deletions cut 5 bases from V and 5 bases from J, with 7 bases between. Germline V gives CDR1 SGHTS, CDR2 YDEGEE. The CDR3 spells CASSISYGYTF. In DNA, the CDR3 is TGTGCCAGCAGTATTTCTTATGGCTACACCTTC. The whole variable domain, filled in from reference TRBV5-8 and TRBJ1-2, reads EAGVTQSPTHLIKTRGQQATLRCSPISGHTSVYWYQQALGLGLQFLLWYDEGEERNRGNFPPRFSGRQFPNYSSELNVNALELEDSALYLCASSISYGYTFGSGTRLTVV.

The CDR3 is CASSPGTGGNEQYF. The CDR3 coding sequence is TGTGCCTCAAGCCCCGGGACAGGGGGCAACGAGCAGTACTTC. V usage is TRBV6-6 and J usage is TRBJ2-7; 12 bases fit TRBD1. The CDR3 sequence is 14 residues long. Germline assignment: CDR1 MNHNY and CDR2 SVGAGI (reference sequence). V lost 11 bases to trimming and J lost 5 bases; unmatched junction nucleotides: 10.